The source of this T cell receptor beta chain is a study of cytomegalovirus exposure and HLA in healthy donors. As for the study in general: Earlier, 200 million or so T cells were analyzed, and 117 million unique TCR beta sequences were found among them. Study-wide points: Analyzed later, most CMV-associated TCR beta chains appeared HLA-restricted. As a later analysis showed, a missense DCLRE1C variant was linked to trimming of TCR beta V- and J-genes.

Note on this clone: Its specificity is unknown.

Losses at the gene ends were 2 bases for V and 6 bases for J; bases not matched to a gene: 4. This CDR3 spans 14 amino acids. Germline lookup yields CDR1 SGHVS and CDR2 FQNEAQ. Primers for the PCR totalled 60 Vbeta and 13 Jbeta. Profiled with immunoSEQ multiplex PCR; TCRdb holds only in-frame clones, not every one. The sample carries approximately 180,000 clones, more than 60% recorded once. The chain uses TRBV7-8 and TRBJ1-5; 7 bases agree with TRBD1. Sequenced material: PBMCs. This sequence originates from a woman younger than 45 in good health and CMV-seropositive. As DNA, the CDR3 is TGTGCCAGCAGCTTAAGGGGGCTCGGTCAGCCCCAGCATTTT. This translates into CASSLRGLGQPQHF.